The 23 T cell receptor beta chains listed next were all sequenced from one sample in a study of T cell changes during pregnancy in multiple sclerosis. TCRdb keeps only in-frame clones here, not all; method: immunoSEQ multiplex PCR. The sample carries 57,000 or so clones, less than 95% recorded once. Sequenced material: peripheral blood, taken after pregnancy. Receptor source: a female donor in good health, enrolled as a control in a pregnancy study.

CDR3 region: CASRAPSGANVLTF. The CDR3 coding sequence is TGTGCCAGCAGAGCACCCTCTGGGGCCAACGTCCTGACTTTC. The chain uses TRBV6-1 and TRBJ2-6; D call uncertain. The V gene's germline CDR1 is MNHNS and CDR2 SASEGT. Trimming shortened V by 6 bases and J by 0 bases, and 6 bases separated the two germline ends. The CDR3 totals 14 residues.

The chain combines TRBV6-1 with TRBJ2-1; 9 nucleotides line up with TRBD1. With V trimmed by 11 bases and J by 0 bases, 8 bases remained unmatched. This CDR3 is 15 amino acids long. Germline CDR1 MNHNS, CDR2 SASEGT. CDR3 coding DNA: TGTGCCTCTATGGGGACAGGGAGCTCCTACAATGAGCAGTTCTTC. Translating it yields CASMGTGSSYNEQFF.

The table lists this clone with a few counts. The chain has TRBV5-4 and TRBJ2-3; 10 bases are shared with TRBD2. Germline trimming cut 4 bases from V and 0 bases from J; bases unmatched to any gene: 8. The CDR3 runs to 17 residues. Germline V gene sequence: CDR1 SGHNT, CDR2 YYREEE (reference sequence). This CDR3 reads CASSPSGSALSTDTQYF. CDR3 in DNA: TGTGCCAGCAGCCCTAGCGGGAGTGCGTTGAGCACAGATACGCAGTATTTT.

The chain combines TRBV6-6 with TRBJ2-1, with 8 bases that match TRBD2. Germline CDR1 reads MNHNY; CDR2 reads SVGAGI (reference sequence). V lost 7 bases, J lost 9 bases, and 5 bases stayed unmatched. The CDR3 totals 12 residues. CDR3 residues: CASTPLAGEQFF. The CDR3 region has the DNA TGTGCCAGCACTCCCCTAGCGGGTGAGCAGTTCTTC.

The table lists this clone with a count of one. The chain joins TRBV28 to TRBJ2-7, with a tentative D call TRBD1 (7 bases). Germline V gives CDR1 MDHEN, CDR2 SYDVKM. The CDR3 is 12 amino acids. Deletions cut 3 bases from V and 9 bases from J, with 12 bases between. The CDR3 DNA sequence: TGTGCCAGCAGTTTGGAGGGGGCTGGGCAGTACTTC. Amino acids: CASSLEGAGQYF.

The rearrangement links TRBV19 to TRBJ2-1, with 11 bases fitting TRBD2. This CDR3 has 16 amino acids. Trimming cost V 7 bases and J 3 bases; bases outside gene matches: 8. Germline V gene lookup returns CDR1 LNHDA and CDR2 SQIVND (reference sequence). The CDR3 loop is CASTSSLAGGYNEQFF. The CDR3 DNA is TGTGCCAGTACTTCGAGCCTAGCGGGGGGCTACAATGAGCAGTTCTTC.

This clone was picked up a small number of times. The V gene is TRBV7-2, the J gene TRBJ2-4; 7 bases match TRBD2. V lost 1 base and J lost 6; bases outside the gene matches: 6. Germline loops: CDR1 SGHTA, CDR2 FQGNSA. The CDR3 has 15 residues. Here the CDR3 reads CASSLGGGGGNIQYF. The CDR3 nucleotides are TGTGCCAGCAGCTTAGGAGGTGGGGGGGGAAACATTCAGTACTTC.

This sequence joins TRBV6-1 and TRBJ1-1, with TRBD1 identical over 7 bases. This CDR3 comprises 18 residues. The germline V gene has CDR1 MNHNS and CDR2 SASEGT. After removal of 0 bases from V and 7 bases from J, the junction contained 17 bases not matched to a gene. CDR3 sequence (DNA): TGTGCCAGCAGTGAAGCGTACAGGGGACGACCAACCACCGGTGAAGCTTTCTTT. The encoded protein is CASSEAYRGRPTTGEAFF.

This chain connects TRBV7-2 to TRBJ1-5; 8 nucleotides line up with TRBD1. Trimming took 5 bases from V and 2 from J; bases not matched to a gene: 5. The CDR3 is 15 amino acids. Germline CDR1 is SGHTA and CDR2 is FQGNSA. The CDR3 loop reads CASSIRGQGNQPQHF. CDR3 coding DNA: TGTGCCAGCAGCATAAGGGGACAGGGCAATCAGCCCCAGCATTTT.

The chain carries TRBV14 and TRBJ2-7, with 7 bases fitting TRBD1. V gave up 4 bases and J gave up 0 bases; unmatched junction bases: 6. Germline V gene lookup returns CDR1 SGHDN and CDR2 FVKESK. The CDR3 sequence is 15 residues long. CDR3 coding DNA: TGTGCCAGCAGCCGGGAGACAGGGACCTCCTACGAGCAGTACTTC. Protein product: CASSRETGTSYEQYF.

The chain carries TRBV7-8 and TRBJ2-7; D not certain. The CDR3 has 11 residues. Trimming pared 3 bases from V and 4 bases from J, leaving 4 bases between. Per the germline V gene, CDR1 is SGHVS and CDR2 is FQNEAQ. This chain's CDR3 is CASSLRYEQYF. DNA of the CDR3: TGTGCCAGCAGCTTGCGGTACGAGCAGTACTTC.

The rearrangement links TRBV18 to TRBJ1-5, with D unresolved. The CDR3 has 14 residues. Germline assignment: CDR1 KGHSH and CDR2 LQKENI. The V end lost 3 bases, the J end lost 4 bases, and 10 bases lay between the germline ends. For the CDR3, the DNA is TGTGCCAGCTCACCGAGCGTAGGTAATCAGCCCCAGCATTTT. Its protein product is CASSPSVGNQPQHF.

The chain combines TRBV5-1 with TRBJ2-3; 11 positions match TRBD2. Germline lookup yields CDR1 SGHRS and CDR2 YFSETQ. The CDR3 has 18 residues. V dropped 5 bases and J dropped 4; count of bases not matched to a gene: 15. The CDR3 spells CASRPLAGVVTGADTQYF. DNA of the CDR3: TGCGCCAGCAGACCACTAGCGGGAGTTGTGACAGGCGCAGATACGCAGTATTTT.

The chain recombines TRBV6-5 with TRBJ2-6, with D hard to call. The CDR3 runs 16 residues. The V end was cut by 2 bases, the J end by 0 bases, with 8 bases between. The germline CDR1 and CDR2 sequences are MNHEY and SVGAGI. This CDR3 reads CASSYVRSSGANVLTF. CDR3 in DNA: TGTGCCAGCAGTTACGTGAGGAGCTCTGGGGCCAACGTCCTGACTTTC.

The chain couples TRBV7-3 to TRBJ2-1, with TRBD2 as a possible D gene (6 bases). This CDR3 has 15 amino acids. The germline gives CDR1 SGHTA, CDR2 FQGTGA. The V and J ends lost 5 bases and 2 bases respectively, with 13 bases between them. The CDR3 nucleotides are TGTGCCAGCAGCCCTTTCGGCGGGACCTACAATGAGCAGTTCTTC. Its translation: CASSPFGGTYNEQFF.

The chain couples TRBV28 to TRBJ1-2, with 9 bases identical to TRBD1. V shed 3 bases, J shed 8 bases, and the junction held 16 bases outside the gene matches. Germline lookup yields CDR1 MDHEN and CDR2 SYDVKM. CDR3 length equals 17 residues. The CDR3 DNA is TGTGCCAGCAGTTTGTCCGGGACAGGGAACTTCTCGCCCGGCTACACCTTC. Translating it yields CASSLSGTGNFSPGYTF.

The chain combines TRBV6-5 with TRBJ2-7, with D hard to call. The length of the CDR3 is 11 residues. V lost 8 bases to trimming and J lost 6 bases, with 11 bases between them. The germline V gene encodes CDR1 MNHEY and CDR2 SVGAGI. CDR3 DNA sequence: TGTGCCAGCCACAACCCCCCCGAGCAGTACTTC. Translation gives CASHNPPEQYF.

This clone was observed once. The chain is built from TRBV7-9 and TRBJ2-6; 11 positions agree with TRBD1. The germline V gene encodes CDR1 SEHNR and CDR2 FQNEAQ (reference sequence). The CDR3 loop spans 17 amino acids. Germline trimming cut 5 bases from V and 4 bases from J; bases unmatched to any gene: 7. The DNA of the CDR3 is TGTGCCAGCAGCCGAGGACAGGGGGCAGACGGGGCCAACGTCCTGACTTTC. This gives the protein CASSRGQGADGANVLTF.

This chain joins TRBV19 and TRBJ1-1; tentative D call: TRBD1 (5 bases). The germline V gene has CDR1 LNHDA and CDR2 SQIVND (reference sequence). CDR3 length: 13 amino acids. With 5 bases removed from V and 5 bases from J, the gap between germline ends came to 12 bases. The CDR3 bases are TGTGCCAGTAGTTTTGGACGGGGGACTGAAGCTTTCTTT. Translated: CASSFGRGTEAFF. Full variable domain (rest looked up from reference TRBV19 and TRBJ1-1): DGGITQSPKYLFRKEGQNVTLSCEQNLNHDAMYWYRQDPGQGLRLIYYSQIVNDFQKGDIAEGYSVSREKKESFPLTVTSAQKNPTAFYLCASSFGRGTEAFFGQGTRLTVV.

The chain uses TRBV29-1 and TRBJ1-2, with TRBD1 identical over 7 bases. CDR3 size: 12 residues. Germline lookup yields CDR1 SQVTM and CDR2 ANQGSEA. The V segment lost 7 bases and the J segment 14 bases; nucleotides outside the gene matches: 16. The CDR3 loop reads CSAGFRQGPATF. DNA of the CDR3: TGCAGCGCCGGATTCCGACAGGGCCCTGCGACCTTC. Combining the CDR3 with reference TRBV29-1 and TRBJ1-2 gives the whole variable domain SAVISQKPSRDICQRGTSLTIQCQVDSQVTMMFWYRQQPGQSLTLIATANQGSEATYESGFVIDKFPISRPNLTFSTLTVSNMSPEDSSIYLCSAGFRQGPATFGSGTRLTVV.

This chain links TRBV5-4 with TRBJ1-2; 9 positions match TRBD1. Trimming removed 3 bases from V and 8 bases from J; junction bases left unmatched: 20. Germline assignment: CDR1 SGHNT and CDR2 YYREEE (reference sequence). This CDR3 region has 18 residues. CDR3 in DNA: TGTGCCAGCAGCTCCGGTCCGGGACAGGGTATGGCGATTGGCGGCTACACCTTC. Translation: CASSSGPGQGMAIGGYTF.

The genes are TRBV27 and TRBJ1-1, with TRBD1 matching over 7 bases. Trimming removed 5 bases from V and 3 bases from J; junction bases left unmatched: 6. Germline V gene sequence: CDR1 MNHEY, CDR2 SMNVEV (reference sequence). The CDR3 has 14 residues. The CDR3: CASSPGDRYTEAFF. In nucleotides, the CDR3 is TGTGCCAGCAGTCCCGGGGACAGATACACTGAAGCTTTCTTT.

CDR3 region: CASSLATSNTEAFF. In DNA, the CDR3 is TGCGCCAGCAGCTTGGCCACCAGTAACACTGAAGCTTTCTTT. V and J are TRBV5-1 and TRBJ1-1; D is uncertain. The CDR3 is 14 residues long. CDR1 and CDR2 from the germline V gene are SGHRS and YFSETQ. Trimming shortened V by 0 bases and J by 2 bases, and 8 bases separated the two germline ends.